These 2 T cell receptor beta chains were all obtained from the same sample, sequenced in a study of T cells in Graves' hyperthyroidism and ophthalmopathy. TCR beta CDR3 regions were amplified from RNA. First-round RT-PCR with HTBI primers amplified the TCR CDR3 region. TCRdb analysed the multiplex PCR reads with MiXCR anew, one entry per CDR3 protein. The repertoire holds a few hundred thousand distinct CDR3 sequences, with 15% to 19% as singletons. Sequencing was performed on blood. These TCRs come from a woman in her 30s with Graves' hyperthyroidism.

This clonotype occurred many times. V and J are TRBV7-9 and TRBJ2-5; D ambiguous. The V gene's germline CDR1 is SEHNR and CDR2 FQNEAQ (reference sequence). The CDR3 is made up of 16 amino acids. V was cut by 6 bases and J by 0 bases, with 17 bases left in between. In DNA form, the CDR3 reads TGTGCCAGCAGACCCCAGACGGGCCAGTACCAAGAGACCCAGTACTTC. It specifies CASRPQTGQYQETQYF.

The V gene is TRBV5-1, the J gene TRBJ1-6; D is ambiguous. Trimming took 4 bases from V and 10 from J, leaving 15 bases between them. Germline values: CDR1 SGHRS, CDR2 YFSETQ. The CDR3 is made up of 14 amino acids. CDR3 residues: CASSPGPGLSPLHF. The CDR3 DNA is TGCGCCAGCAGCCCAGGACCGGGTTTGTCACCCCTCCACTTT.